Below, 30 T cell receptor beta chains from the same sample are listed, as sequenced in a study of T cell responses to AZD1222 COVID-19 vaccine. Sequencing used immunoSEQ multiplex PCR; TCRdb keeps in-frame clones, though not all of them. The sample holds about 110,000 clones, around nine tenths seen once. The specimen was peripheral blood, collected 28 days after the second AZD1222 dose. All receptors derive from an adult who received the AZD1222 COVID-19 vaccine.

The rearrangement links TRBV19 to TRBJ1-6; D is possibly TRBD1 (6 bases). Trimming took off 6 bases at V and 8 bases at J, with 20 bases between the two ends. This CDR3 comprises 16 residues. CDR1 is LNHDA and CDR2 is SQIVND in the germline V gene (reference sequence). The CDR3 protein is CASSPTYGGGYSPLHF. CDR3 bases: TGTGCCAGTAGCCCTACTTACGGGGGCGGATATTCACCCCTCCACTTT.

The rearrangement joins TRBV7-2 to TRBJ1-2; TRBD1 might be the D (5 bases). V was clipped by 7 bases and J by 4 bases, with 16 bases between them. This CDR3 has 14 residues. From germline, CDR1 is SGHTA and CDR2 FQGNSA. CDR3 region: CASTESRDFYGYTF. CDR3 coding DNA: TGTGCCAGCACTGAATCCCGGGACTTCTATGGCTACACCTTC.

The rearrangement joins TRBV21-1 to TRBJ2-2; TRBD2, as called in the table, went unchecked against the DNA. TRBV21-1 is tagged as a pseudogene. CDR3 length: 15 amino acids. CDR3 bases: TGTGCCAGCAGCAACCCGACTGTGAACACCGGGGAGCTGTTTTTT. Translation gives CASSNPTVNTGELFF.

The rearrangement uses TRBV29-1 and TRBJ2-1; D unresolved. The CDR3 sequence is 13 residues long. CDR1 and CDR2 (germline): SQVTM, ANQGSEA. Trimming took off 7 bases at V and 9 bases at J, with 19 bases between the two ends. CDR3 sequence reads: CSATRTRWSEQFF. DNA of the CDR3: TGCAGCGCGACCAGAACGCGTTGGAGTGAGCAGTTCTTC.

The chain employs TRBV2 and TRBJ1-5; tentatively, D is TRBD1 (5 bases). The V end lost 6 bases, the J end lost 0 bases, and 12 bases lay between the germline ends. Germline loops: CDR1 SNHLY, CDR2 FYNNEI. The CDR3 runs 15 residues. CDR3 in DNA: TGTGCCAGCAGAGTACAGACAGATAGCAATCAGCCCCAGCATTTT. Its protein product is CASRVQTDSNQPQHF.

V gene TRBV27 combines with J gene TRBJ1-5; D call uncertain. Per the germline V gene, CDR1 is MNHEY and CDR2 is SMNVEV (reference sequence). V dropped 2 bases and J dropped 5 bases, with 10 bases sitting between them. The CDR3 is made up of 14 amino acids. The CDR3 nucleotides are TGTGCCAGCAGTTTAAGGGATGGGTATCAGCCCCAGCATTTT. This codes for CASSLRDGYQPQHF.

This clone appeared once. The chain employs TRBV3-1 (or the pseudogene TRBV3-2) and TRBJ1-1, with 9 positions matching TRBD1. This CDR3 has 14 amino acids. From germline, CDR1 is LGHDT and CDR2 YNNKEL (reference sequence). V trimming: 4 bases; J trimming: 5 bases; junction bases outside the gene matches: 5. This chain's CDR3 is CASSLTGGGTEAFF. For the CDR3, the DNA is TGTGCCAGCAGCCTAACAGGGGGCGGTACTGAAGCTTTCTTT.

The rearrangement uses TRBV7-8 and TRBJ2-1; no clear D gene. From germline, CDR1 is SGHVS and CDR2 FQNEAQ. The CDR3 runs to 14 residues. V was pared by 1 base and J by 9 bases, with 13 bases between. The CDR3 reads CASSLEAGEIEQFF. In nucleotides, the CDR3 is TGTGCCAGCAGCTTAGAAGCTGGTGAAATTGAGCAGTTCTTC.

The chain links TRBV19 to TRBJ1-6; D not resolved. CDR3 length: 15 residues. Germline V gene sequence: CDR1 LNHDA, CDR2 SQIVND (reference sequence). Trimming removed 8 bases at V and 0 bases at J, with 11 bases between. The CDR3 loop is CASVAASSYNSPLHF. The DNA of the CDR3 is TGTGCCAGTGTGGCAGCTAGCTCCTATAATTCACCCCTCCACTTT.

The chain combines TRBV6-5 with TRBJ2-7; perhaps TRBD1 as D (6 bases). Deletions cut 5 bases from V and 5 bases from J, with 16 bases between. The CDR3 covers 14 residues. CDR1 and CDR2 (germline): MNHEY, SVGAGI. Here the CDR3 DNA reads TGTGCCAGCAGTCCCTATGGGGGACAAGACGAGCAGTACTTC. Translated, it gives CASSPYGGQDEQYF.

The V call is TRBV11-3, the J call TRBJ1-1, with a tentative D call TRBD1 (6 bases). Germline lookup yields CDR1 SGHNT and CDR2 YENEEA. CDR3 length equals 14 residues. Between the trimmed V and J ends, which lost 3 bases and 1 base, there was a span of 9 bases. In DNA form, the CDR3 reads TGTGCCAGCAGCTTCAGGACAGAGAACACTGAAGCTTTCTTT. Protein: CASSFRTENTEAFF.

This chain joins TRBV19 and TRBJ1-4; weak D call: TRBD1 (6 bases). The ends were cut back, 3 bases at V and 8 bases at J, with 16 bases in the middle. Germline CDR1 reads LNHDA; CDR2 reads SQIVND (reference sequence). The CDR3 is made up of 15 amino acids. DNA for the CDR3: TGTGCCAGTAGTATCTTCCGGCAGGGGAGCGAAAAACTGTTTTTT. Translating it yields CASSIFRQGSEKLFF.

The rearrangement joins TRBV2 to TRBJ2-3; possible D gene TRBD1, 6 bases. Germline V gene lookup returns CDR1 SNHLY and CDR2 FYNNEI. This CDR3 is built from 13 residues. V was trimmed by 3 bases and J by 3 bases, leaving 7 bases between them. CDR3 coding DNA: TGTGCCAGCAGTGATACAGGGACAGATACGCAGTATTTT. Protein: CASSDTGTDTQYF.

The chain joins TRBV18 to TRBJ1-4; TRBD1 matches 8 bases. Per the germline V gene, CDR1 is KGHSH and CDR2 is LQKENI. V was clipped by 3 bases and J by 6 bases; unmatched bases: 3. The CDR3 has 14 amino acids. The DNA of the CDR3 is TGTGCCAGCTCACCTGGACAGGGCGATGAAAAACTGTTTTTT. Translating it yields CASSPGQGDEKLFF.

The rearrangement joins TRBV5-8 to TRBJ1-3, with TRBD1 matching over 7 bases. The V segment lost 4 bases and the J segment 2 bases; nucleotides outside the gene matches: 3. This CDR3 is 14 amino acids long. Per the germline V gene, CDR1 is SGHTS and CDR2 is YDEGEE. Here the CDR3 DNA reads TGTGCCAGCAGCACCGACAGGGCTGGAAACACCATATATTTT. It yields the protein CASSTDRAGNTIYF. Full variable domain (missing parts from reference TRBV5-8 and TRBJ1-3): EAGVTQSPTHLIKTRGQQATLRCSPISGHTSVYWYQQALGLGLQFLLWYDEGEERNRGNFPPRFSGRQFPNYSSELNVNALELEDSALYLCASSTDRAGNTIYFGEGSWLTVV.

The rearrangement joins TRBV30 to TRBJ1-1, with D possibly TRBD1 on 5 matching bases. The CDR3 sequence is 14 residues long. Germline CDR1 GTSNPN, CDR2 SVGIG (reference sequence). V lost 0 bases and J 4 bases, leaving 12 bases between the germline ends. CDR3 loop: CAWSVVGAGTEAFF. The CDR3 DNA reads as TGTGCCTGGAGTGTAGTAGGGGCGGGCACTGAAGCTTTCTTT.

The chain has TRBV7-9 and TRBJ2-7; D is unclear. V dropped 5 bases and J dropped 2 bases, with 4 bases sitting between them. Germline loops: CDR1 SEHNR, CDR2 FQNEAQ (reference sequence). The CDR3 has 11 amino acids. This chain's CDR3 is CASSPAYEQYF. The CDR3 nucleotides are TGTGCCAGCAGCCCAGCCTACGAGCAGTACTTC. The entire variable domain, with the rest obtained from reference TRBV7-9 and TRBJ2-7, is as follows: DTGVSQNPRHKITKRGQNVTFRCDPISEHNRLYWYRQTLGQGPEFLTYFQNEAQLEKSRLLSDRFSAERPKGSFSTLEIQRTEQGDSAMYLCASSPAYEQYFGPGTRLTVT.

The chain has TRBV5-1 and TRBJ1-2, with 7 bases fitting TRBD1. The CDR3 totals 14 residues. Germline V gene lookup returns CDR1 SGHRS and CDR2 YFSETQ. J was trimmed by 4 bases and V by 4 bases; bases with no gene match: 7. DNA of the CDR3: TGCGCCAGCAGCCTGACCACAGGGGTCTATGGCTACACCTTC. Translation gives CASSLTTGVYGYTF. Complete variable domain (other parts from reference TRBV5-1 and TRBJ1-2): KAGVTQTPRYLIKTRGQQVTLSCSPISGHRSVSWYQQTPGQGLQFLFEYFSETQRNKGNFPGRFSGRQFSNSRSEMNVSTLELGDSALYLCASSLTTGVYGYTFGSGTRLTVV.

Only one count was recorded for this clone. The rearrangement joins TRBV28 to TRBJ2-7; D not certain. The CDR3 extends over 15 amino acids. V was trimmed by 3 bases and J by 0 bases, leaving 12 bases between them. Per the germline V gene, CDR1 is MDHEN and CDR2 is SYDVKM. The CDR3 region has the DNA TGTGCCAGCAGTTTCGCCAGGACCGCCTCCTACGAGCAGTACTTC. It encodes CASSFARTASYEQYF.

The J gene is TRBJ2-1, the V gene TRBV27, with D unresolved. The CDR3 extends over 11 amino acids. Trimming removed 5 bases at V and 8 bases at J, with 7 bases between. CDR1 and CDR2 (germline): MNHEY, SMNVEV (reference sequence). CDR3 DNA: TGTGCCAGCAGTCTTGCGGATGAGCAGTTCTTC. Its translation is CASSLADEQFF.

The V call is TRBV4-1, the J call TRBJ2-3; 7 bases are a match to TRBD2. CDR3 length equals 15 residues. Trimming at V came to 0 bases and at J to 10 bases, leaving 10 bases not matched to a gene. Germline V gene sequence: CDR1 MGHRA, CDR2 YSYEKL. CDR3 nucleotide sequence: TGCGCCAGCAGCCAAGAGGGGCGGGGGTTGGAGGCGCAGTATTTT. Residues: CASSQEGRGLEAQYF.

J is TRBJ1-2 and V is TRBV19; D gene ambiguous. V was trimmed by 5 bases and J by 5 bases, leaving 18 bases between them. The length of the CDR3 is 15 residues. From germline, CDR1 is LNHDA and CDR2 SQIVND (reference sequence). The CDR3 DNA is TGTGCCAGTAGTCCACCGACATTCCCGGTTTATGGCTACACCTTC. It yields the protein CASSPPTFPVYGYTF.

The gene calls are TRBV4-1 and TRBJ2-7; 9 bases are a match to TRBD1. Per germline, CDR1 MGHRA and CDR2 YSYEKL. This CDR3 has 16 amino acids. Germline trimming cut 1 base from V and 2 bases from J; bases unmatched to any gene: 6. CDR3 residues: CASSQAYRGQTYEQYF. As DNA, the CDR3 is TGCGCCAGCAGCCAAGCTTACAGGGGGCAAACCTACGAGCAGTACTTC.

For the CDR3, the DNA is TGTGCCAGCAGTGTATCGGGGCAACGGAGCAATCAGCCCCAGCATTTT. Encoded protein: CASSVSGQRSNQPQHF. The chain couples TRBV2 to TRBJ1-5; tentative D call: TRBD1 (5 bases). The germline V and J ends were trimmed by 4 bases and 1 base, with 14 bases remaining between them. The germline V gene encodes CDR1 SNHLY and CDR2 FYNNEI. The CDR3 has 16 residues.

The chain is built from TRBV6-2 or TRBV6-3 and TRBJ1-3; 7 bases match TRBD1. This CDR3 is 14 amino acids long. Germline V gives CDR1 MNHEY, CDR2 SVGEGT. V lost 6 bases, J lost 2 bases, and 4 bases stayed unmatched. CDR3 DNA sequence: TGTGCCAGCAGGTACGGGACAGCTGGAAACACCATATATTTT. It codes for CASRYGTAGNTIYF.

CDR3: CASSPGHLAKNIQYF. DNA of the CDR3: TGTGCCAGCAGCCCGGGACACCTAGCCAAAAACATTCAGTACTTC. The rearrangement links TRBV6-5 to TRBJ2-4, with D tentatively TRBD1 (6 bases). CDR1 MNHEY and CDR2 SVGAGI come from the germline V gene. The CDR3 contains 15 residues. Trimming took off 6 bases at V and 0 bases at J, with 12 bases between the two ends.

V is TRBV7-9 and J is TRBJ1-3; D uncertain. The V end was cut by 0 bases, the J end by 0 bases, with 6 bases between. This CDR3 region has 15 residues. Per germline, CDR1 SEHNR and CDR2 FQNEAQ (reference sequence). In DNA, the CDR3 is TGTGCCAGCAGCTTAGCTGGTTTCTCTGGAAACACCATATATTTT. This codes for CASSLAGFSGNTIYF.

This chain links TRBV14 with TRBJ1-2, with a possible D match to TRBD1 (5 bases). This CDR3 region has 13 residues. Germline lookup yields CDR1 SGHDN and CDR2 FVKESK. Trimming took 4 bases from V and 3 from J, leaving 9 bases between them. CDR3 amino acids: CASSPQADYGYTF. The CDR3 DNA reads TGTGCCAGCAGCCCACAGGCGGACTATGGCTACACCTTC.

On this clone itself: Within the sample, other DNA sequences also encode this same CDR3. V gene TRBV18 combines with J gene TRBJ2-1; D gene uncertain. V lost 0 bases and J lost 0, with 6 bases in between. The length of the CDR3 is 15 residues. Germline V gene sequence: CDR1 KGHSH, CDR2 LQKENI. The CDR3 DNA follows: TGTGCCAGCTCACCACCTGGTAGCTCCTACAATGAGCAGTTCTTC. This encodes CASSPPGSSYNEQFF.

This chain connects TRBV10-3 to TRBJ2-7; 8 bases agree with TRBD2. After removal of 0 bases from V and 3 bases from J, the junction contained 7 bases not matched to a gene. The CDR3 runs 16 residues. Germline V gene data show CDR1 as ENHRY and CDR2 as SYGVKD. The CDR3 DNA is TGTGCCATCAGTGAGTCCGGCCGCCGGGGGGGCTACGAGCAGTACTTC. It encodes CAISESGRRGGYEQYF.